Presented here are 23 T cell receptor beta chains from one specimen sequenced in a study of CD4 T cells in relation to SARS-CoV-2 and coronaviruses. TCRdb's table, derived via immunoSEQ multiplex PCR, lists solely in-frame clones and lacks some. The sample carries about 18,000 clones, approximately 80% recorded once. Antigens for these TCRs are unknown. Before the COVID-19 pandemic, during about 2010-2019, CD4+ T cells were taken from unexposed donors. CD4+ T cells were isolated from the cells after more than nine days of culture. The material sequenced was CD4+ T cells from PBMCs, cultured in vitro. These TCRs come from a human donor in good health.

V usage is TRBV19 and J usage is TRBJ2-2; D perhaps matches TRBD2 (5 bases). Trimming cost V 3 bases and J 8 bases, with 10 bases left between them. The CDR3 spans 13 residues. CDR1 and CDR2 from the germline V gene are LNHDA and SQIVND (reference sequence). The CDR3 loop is CASSIIQRGELFF. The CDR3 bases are TGTGCCAGTAGTATCATTCAGCGGGGGGAGCTGTTTTTT.

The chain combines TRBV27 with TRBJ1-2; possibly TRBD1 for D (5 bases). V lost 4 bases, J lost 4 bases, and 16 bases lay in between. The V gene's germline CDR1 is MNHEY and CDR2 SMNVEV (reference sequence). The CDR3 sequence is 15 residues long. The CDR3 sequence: CASSSGGGSLYGYTF. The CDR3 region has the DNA TGTGCCAGCAGTTCCGGGGGGGGAAGTCTCTATGGCTACACCTTC.

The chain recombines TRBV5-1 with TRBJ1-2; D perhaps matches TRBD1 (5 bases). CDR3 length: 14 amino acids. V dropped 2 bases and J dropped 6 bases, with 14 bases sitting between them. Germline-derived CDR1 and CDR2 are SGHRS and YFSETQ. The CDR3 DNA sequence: TGCGCCAGCAGCTTTTTAGGGACGGGCGATGGCTACACCTTC. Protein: CASSFLGTGDGYTF.

The CDR3: CASSFATGAGTEAFF. CDR3 DNA: TGCGCCAGCAGCTTCGCGACAGGGGCGGGCACTGAAGCTTTCTTT. The chain joins TRBV5-1 to TRBJ1-1; 8 bases map to TRBD1. V lost 2 bases, J lost 4 bases, and 7 bases stayed unmatched. CDR1 is SGHRS and CDR2 is YFSETQ in the germline V gene. The CDR3 runs 15 residues.

In nucleotides, the CDR3 is TGTGCCAGTAGTATAACAACGGGAGGGACCTACGAGCAGTACTTC. Protein: CASSITTGGTYEQYF. V usage is TRBV19 and J usage is TRBJ2-7; the match to TRBD2 covers 8 bases. CDR1 is LNHDA, CDR2 SQIVND, per germline (reference sequence). The CDR3 covers 15 residues. V gave up 2 bases and J gave up 2 bases; unmatched junction bases: 5.

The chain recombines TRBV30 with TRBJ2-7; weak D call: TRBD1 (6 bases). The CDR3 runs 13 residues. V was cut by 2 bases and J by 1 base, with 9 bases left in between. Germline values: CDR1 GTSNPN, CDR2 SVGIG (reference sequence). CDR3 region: CAWSPGQSYEQYF. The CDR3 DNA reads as TGTGCCTGGAGTCCCGGACAGTCCTACGAGCAGTACTTC.

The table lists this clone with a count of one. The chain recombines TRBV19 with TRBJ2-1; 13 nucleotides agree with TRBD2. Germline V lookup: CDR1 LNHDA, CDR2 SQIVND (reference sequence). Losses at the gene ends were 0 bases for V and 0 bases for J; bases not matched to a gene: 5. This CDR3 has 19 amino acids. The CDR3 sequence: CASSIDGTSGISSYNEQFF. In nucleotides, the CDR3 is TGTGCCAGTAGTATAGATGGGACTAGCGGGATCAGCTCCTACAATGAGCAGTTCTTC.

CDR3 nucleotides: TGTGCCAGCAGTCTCCCTCTCGAAGGCACTGAAGCTTTCTTT. It translates to CASSLPLEGTEAFF. V gene TRBV28 combines with J gene TRBJ1-1; D remains unclear. There are 14 residues in the CDR3. V lost 5 bases and J 4 bases, leaving 14 bases between the germline ends. Looked up from germline, CDR1 is MDHEN and CDR2 is SYDVKM.

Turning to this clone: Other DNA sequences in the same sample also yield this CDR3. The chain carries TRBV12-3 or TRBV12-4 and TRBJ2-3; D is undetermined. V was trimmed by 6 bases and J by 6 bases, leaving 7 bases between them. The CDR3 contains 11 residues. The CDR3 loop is CASRLTDTQYF. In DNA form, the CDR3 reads TGTGCCAGCAGGCTAACGGATACGCAGTATTTT.

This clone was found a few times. CDR3 amino acids: CAWRPSLQYGYTF. CDR3 coding DNA: TGTGCCTGGAGACCGTCGCTGCAATATGGCTACACCTTC. The V and J genes are TRBV30 and TRBJ1-2; D is undetermined. CDR3 length equals 13 residues. The V gene's germline CDR1 is GTSNPN and CDR2 SVGIG (reference sequence). The V end was cut by 3 bases, the J end by 5 bases, with 13 bases between.

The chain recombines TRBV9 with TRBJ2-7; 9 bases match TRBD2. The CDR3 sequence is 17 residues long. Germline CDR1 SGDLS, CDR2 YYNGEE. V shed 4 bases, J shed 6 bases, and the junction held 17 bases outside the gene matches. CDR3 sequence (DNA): TGTGCCAGCAGCCCCACTATTGGAGTAGCGGGAGAACCCGAGCAGTACTTC. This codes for CASSPTIGVAGEPEQYF. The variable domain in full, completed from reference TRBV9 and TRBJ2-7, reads DSGVTQTPKHLITATGQRVTLRCSPRSGDLSVYWYQQSLDQGLQFLIQYYNGEERAKGNILERFSAQQFPDLHSELNLSSLELGDSALYFCASSPTIGVAGEPEQYFGPGTRLTVT.

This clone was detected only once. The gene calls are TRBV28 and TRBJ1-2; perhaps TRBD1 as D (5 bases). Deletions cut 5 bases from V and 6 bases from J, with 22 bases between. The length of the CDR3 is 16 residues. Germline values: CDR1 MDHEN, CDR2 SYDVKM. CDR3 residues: CASSAHSAGRNNGYTF. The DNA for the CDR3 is TGTGCCAGCAGTGCACACTCCGCGGGACGGAATAATGGCTACACCTTC.

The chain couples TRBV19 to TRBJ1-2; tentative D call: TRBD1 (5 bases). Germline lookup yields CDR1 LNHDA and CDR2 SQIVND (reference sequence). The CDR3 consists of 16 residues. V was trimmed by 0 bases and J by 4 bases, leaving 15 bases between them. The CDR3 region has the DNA TGTGCCAGTAGTATAGAATGGGCGGGGACCAGCTATGGCTACACCTTC. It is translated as CASSIEWAGTSYGYTF.

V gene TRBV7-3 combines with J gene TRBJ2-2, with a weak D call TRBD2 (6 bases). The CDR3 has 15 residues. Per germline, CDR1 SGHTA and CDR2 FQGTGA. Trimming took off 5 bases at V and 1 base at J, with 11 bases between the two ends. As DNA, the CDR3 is TGTGCCAGCAGCCTAGGTAGCGGGAACACCGGGGAGCTGTTTTTT. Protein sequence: CASSLGSGNTGELFF.

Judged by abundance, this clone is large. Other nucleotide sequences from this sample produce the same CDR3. For the CDR3, the DNA is TGTGCCAGCAGAGGACTCTCCTACAATGAGCAGTTCTTC. It codes for CASRGLSYNEQFF. The chain links TRBV3-1 (or the pseudogene TRBV3-2) to TRBJ2-1; maybe TRBD2 (5 bases). CDR3 length: 13 residues. From germline, CDR1 is LGHDT and CDR2 YNNKEL (reference sequence). V was cut by 6 bases and J by 0 bases, with 6 bases left in between.

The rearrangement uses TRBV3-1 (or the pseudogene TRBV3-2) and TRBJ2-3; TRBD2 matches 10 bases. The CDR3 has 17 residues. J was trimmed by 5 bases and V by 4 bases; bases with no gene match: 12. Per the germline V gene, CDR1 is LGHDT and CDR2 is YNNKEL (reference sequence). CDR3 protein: CASSPRGSGRALDTQYF. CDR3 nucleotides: TGTGCCAGCAGCCCGAGGGGCAGCGGGAGGGCCTTAGATACGCAGTATTTT.

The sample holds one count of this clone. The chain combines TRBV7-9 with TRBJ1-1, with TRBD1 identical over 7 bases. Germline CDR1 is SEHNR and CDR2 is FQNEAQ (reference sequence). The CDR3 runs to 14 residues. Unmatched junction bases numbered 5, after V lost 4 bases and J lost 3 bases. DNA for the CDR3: TGTGCCAGCAGCTGGGACAGCGGGGACACTGAAGCTTTCTTT. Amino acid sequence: CASSWDSGDTEAFF. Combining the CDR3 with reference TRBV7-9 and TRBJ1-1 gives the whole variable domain DTGVSQNPRHKITKRGQNVTFRCDPISEHNRLYWYRQTLGQGPEFLTYFQNEAQLEKSRLLSDRFSAERPKGSFSTLEIQRTEQGDSAMYLCASSWDSGDTEAFFGQGTRLTVV.

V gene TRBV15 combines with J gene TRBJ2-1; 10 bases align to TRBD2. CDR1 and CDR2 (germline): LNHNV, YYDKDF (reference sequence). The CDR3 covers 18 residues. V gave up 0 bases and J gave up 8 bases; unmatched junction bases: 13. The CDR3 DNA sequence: TGTGCCACCAGCAGAGATTCCCAATTAGCGGGAGGTGGGTATGAGCAGTTCTTC. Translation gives CATSRDSQLAGGGYEQFF.

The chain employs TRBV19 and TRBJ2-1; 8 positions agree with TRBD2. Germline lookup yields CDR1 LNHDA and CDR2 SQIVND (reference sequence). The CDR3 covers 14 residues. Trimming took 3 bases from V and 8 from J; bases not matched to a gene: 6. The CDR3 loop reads CASSMGTRVYEQFF. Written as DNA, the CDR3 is TGTGCCAGTAGTATGGGGACTAGGGTATATGAGCAGTTCTTC.

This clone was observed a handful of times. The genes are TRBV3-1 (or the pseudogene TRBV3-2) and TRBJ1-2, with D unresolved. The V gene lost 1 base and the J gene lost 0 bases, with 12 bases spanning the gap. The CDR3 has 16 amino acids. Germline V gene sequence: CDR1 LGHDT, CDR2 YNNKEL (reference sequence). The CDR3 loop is CASSQGPGSSNYGYTF. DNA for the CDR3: TGTGCCAGCAGCCAAGGGCCCGGCAGTTCTAACTATGGCTACACCTTC.

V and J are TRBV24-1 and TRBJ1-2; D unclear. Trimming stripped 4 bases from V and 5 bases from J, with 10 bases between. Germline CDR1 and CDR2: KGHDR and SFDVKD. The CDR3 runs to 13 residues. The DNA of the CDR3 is TGTGCCACCAGTGACCAAAACCGATATGGCTACACCTTC. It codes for CATSDQNRYGYTF.

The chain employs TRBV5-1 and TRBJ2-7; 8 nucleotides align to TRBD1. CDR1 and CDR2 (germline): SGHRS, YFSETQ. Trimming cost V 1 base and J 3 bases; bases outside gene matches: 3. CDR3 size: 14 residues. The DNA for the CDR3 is TGCGCCAGCAGCTTGCCGGGACAGGACTACGAGCAGTACTTC. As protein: CASSLPGQDYEQYF.

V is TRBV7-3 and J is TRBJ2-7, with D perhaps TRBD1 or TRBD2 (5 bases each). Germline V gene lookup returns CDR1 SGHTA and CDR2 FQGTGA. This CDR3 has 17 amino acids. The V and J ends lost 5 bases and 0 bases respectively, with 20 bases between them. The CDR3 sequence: CASSHRPRDGSSYEQYF. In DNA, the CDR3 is TGTGCCAGCAGCCACCGGCCTCGGGACGGTAGCTCCTACGAGCAGTACTTC.